This is a list of T cell receptor beta chains from one sample in a study of memory CD4+ T cells and cytomegalovirus serostatus. Repertoires were generated with immunoSEQ multiplex PCR, while TCRdb's copy carries only in-frame clones and drops some. The sample lists tens of thousands of clones, around 80% occurring once. The material sequenced was memory CD4+ T cells from blood. The receptor set was obtained from an adult in good health and CMV-seronegative. Each CDR3 is given without its conserved first and last residue.

j_gene | v_gene | CDR3aa
TRBJ1-5 | TRBV18 | ASSVQDNQPQH
TRBJ2-5 | TRBV7-8 | ASSLIHRGIAETQY
TRBJ1-3 | TRBV5-1 | ASSLEGGSGNTIY
TRBJ1-4 | TRBV30 | AWSTTGATNEKLF
TRBJ1-2 | TRBV2 | ASSGGSYGYT
TRBJ2-3 | TRBV2 | ASGGGIGLDTQY
TRBJ2-7 | TRBV7-2 | ASSFRDYEQY
TRBJ1-4 | TRBV28 | ASIEAGANEKLF
TRBJ2-1 | TRBV9 | ASSVAGGPGNEQF
TRBJ2-1 | TRBV2 | ASSGSSGGNEQF
TRBJ2-5 | TRBV7-8 | ASSLVAGATQY
TRBJ1-6 | TRBV30 | AWEDREVNSPLH